This T cell receptor beta chain was obtained from a study of early T cells in non-severe SARS-CoV-2 infection. Study context: It was bulk RNA from unsorted whole blood that was sequenced, and the chains were unpaired. Study results and limitations: Sequences matched to VDJdb favored anti-spike CD8 responses, while private and CD4 specificities were missed.

This clonotype has just a few counts. Its antigen is unidentified. This CDR3 region has 20 residues. Germline V lookup: CDR1 SGHAT, CDR2 FQNNGV. The ends lost 6 bases at V and 6 bases at J; junction bases unmatched: 24. Tagging with unique molecular identifiers was applied to individual cDNA molecules. Using its own MiXCR run on the 5' RACE reads, TCRdb lists one record per CDR3 protein. This table holds more than 85,000 distinct CDR3 sequences, around 14% found once. The gene calls are TRBV11-2 and TRBJ2-2; 8 bases match TRBD1. The TCR originated in an adult who was a healthcare worker with PCR-confirmed SARS-CoV-2 infection or an uninfected control (not recorded which). Material for sequencing was whole blood. CDR3 nucleotide sequence: TGTGCCAGCAGTCGTAGACAGGGGTTAGTTTTGCGACATTTCTCCGGGGAGCTGTTTTTT. This encodes CASSRRQGLVLRHFSGELFF.